This T cell receptor (beta chain) was sequenced during a study of cytomegalovirus exposure and HLA in healthy donors. This clone occurred a few times. Its matching antigen is unknown. Whole-study results and caveats: Cytomegalovirus association was listed for approximately 160 TCR beta chains. Later examination showed HLA-associated TCR beta chains had greater clonal expansion than equally common others. Researchers had no immune exposure information except CMV serostatus available. Among the sequence variants, a highly shared cluster was likely an artifact of sequencing.

Germline loops: CDR1 SGHNT, CDR2 YENEEA. CDR3 length equals 17 residues. Trimming removed 5 bases at V and 0 bases at J, with 18 bases between. PCR employed 60 Vbeta and 13 Jbeta primers. TCRdb keeps only in-frame clones here, not all; method: immunoSEQ multiplex PCR. The sample consists of approximately 100,000 clones, 55% to 65% of them appearing once. The TCR originated in a man in his thirties or forties in good health and CMV-seropositive. The J gene is TRBJ2-3, the V gene TRBV11-3; a weak D match, TRBD2 (6 bases). Sequencing was done on a sample of PBMCs. CDR3 in amino acids: CASSTLLERASTDTQYF. The CDR3 DNA reads as TGTGCCAGCAGCACGCTTCTGGAGCGGGCGAGCACAGATACGCAGTATTTT.